This T cell receptor (beta chain) was obtained from a study of patients and donors after allogeneic stem cell transplantation. Trimming pared 3 bases from V and 5 bases from J, leaving 10 bases between. This CDR3 contains 13 residues. Germline values: CDR1 KGHSH, CDR2 LQKENI. Each CDR3 protein is one row after TCRdb ran MiXCR on the RT-PCR reads. The data show about 410,000 distinct CDR3 sequences, with 16% seen just once and around 7.2% held by the top ten. This chain links TRBV18 with TRBJ2-5; D remains ambiguous. The sample was blood, either unsorted or a sorted T cell fraction (not recorded which). The TCR sequence derives from a human donor who was either an allogeneic HSCT recipient or a stem cell or donor lymphocyte infusion donor (not recorded which). It is not recorded whose cells these are; they may come from a transplant donor. The CDR3 region has the DNA TGTGCCAGCTCACCCAACGTCGCGGAGACCCAGTACTTC. Amino acid sequence: CASSPNVAETQYF.